This is a list of T cell receptor beta chains from one sample in a study of shared clonotypes between healthy human individuals. Here immunoSEQ multiplex PCR was the method, and the copy in TCRdb shows in-frame clones only, minus some. In the table there are over a million clones, around 78% of which are singletons. What was sequenced was memory CD4+ T cells from PBMCs. Receptors originate from a man between 18 and 29 years old in good health. Some clones in this sample may be carry-over from other donors' samples. The CDR3 runs from the conserved cysteine through the conserved F or W. The D gene is left open where the match is weak. Not all rows give a size; the values are once, few, many and, for expanded clones, a class.

-	TRBV28	TRBJ2-7	TRBD1	CASSLDRGDYEQYF	TGTGCCAGCAGTCTGGACAGGGGGGACTACGAGCAGTACTTC
-	TRBV7-3	TRBJ1-1	-	CASSLLGGGNTEAFF	TGTGCCAGCAGCTTACTTGGAGGGGGGAACACTGAAGCTTTCTTT
once	TRBV30	TRBJ1-2	-	CAWRDSLKYGYTF	TGTGCCTGGAGGGACAGCTTGAAGTATGGCTACACCTTC
once	TRBV28	TRBJ2-5	-	CASRSTRGEFRTQYF	TGTGCCAGTCGTTCGACGAGGGGGGAATTTCGGACCCAGTACTTC
-	TRBV7-9	TRBJ1-3	TRBD1	CASSLNRGVAGNTIYF	TGTGCCAGCAGCTTGAACAGGGGAGTAGCTGGAAACACCATATATTTT
-	TRBV28	TRBJ2-5	-	CASSLGAQETQYF	TGTGCCAGCAGCCTCGGAGCCCAAGAGACCCAGTACTTC
-	TRBV2	TRBJ2-2	-	CAGRGARNTGELFF	TGTGCCGGCCGGGGGGCGCGGAACACCGGGGAGCTGTTTTTT
few	TRBV2	TRBJ1-3	-	CASTNGNSGNTIYF	TGTGCCAGCACGAATGGCAACTCTGGAAACACCATATATTTT
-	TRBV7-6	TRBJ2-3	-	CASSFQKGLPQYSTDTQYF	TGTGCCAGCAGCTTTCAAAAGGGGCTCCCTCAGTATAGCACAGATACGCAGTATTTT
-	TRBV28	TRBJ1-2	TRBD1	CASSRPGQGFWYGYTF	TGTGCCAGCAGTCGACCGGGACAGGGCTTCTGGTATGGCTACACCTTC
-	TRBV27	TRBJ2-3	-	CASSLEGDTQYF	TGTGCCAGCAGTTTGGAGGGGGATACGCAGTATTTT
-	TRBV5-1	TRBJ2-5	-	CASSLLRAGEETQYF	TGCGCCAGCAGCTTGTTACGGGCAGGGGAAGAGACCCAGTACTTC
few	TRBV5-4	TRBJ1-2	TRBD1	CASSRTGDTYTF	TGTGCCAGCAGTAGGACAGGCGATACCTACACCTTC
-	TRBV27	TRBJ2-2	-	CASSLSGEPGELFF	TGTGCCAGCAGTTTATCAGGCGAACCCGGGGAGCTGTTTTTT
-	TRBV7-9	TRBJ1-1	-	CASSFGGSQNEAFF	TGTGCCAGCAGCTTCGGGGGTAGCCAAAATGAAGCTTTCTTT
-	TRBV27	TRBJ1-6	TRBD1	CASKHRGAYNSPLHF	TGTGCCAGCAAACACAGGGGCGCCTATAATTCACCCCTCCACTTT
-	TRBV2	TRBJ2-7	-	CASTTDSYEQYF	TGTGCCAGCACCACGGACAGCTACGAGCAGTACTTC
-	TRBV9	TRBJ2-7	-	CASSVLSSSYEQYF	TGTGCCAGCAGCGTACTTTCTAGCTCCTACGAGCAGTACTTC
-	TRBV2	TRBJ2-1	-	CASSEQGTSYNEQFF	TGTGCCAGCAGTGAACAGGGGACCTCCTACAATGAGCAGTTCTTC
once	TRBV19	TRBJ2-1	-	CASSIELVGSNEQFF	TGTGCCAGTAGTATAGAGCTAGTCGGATCCAATGAGCAGTTCTTC
-	TRBV6-5	TRBJ1-1	TRBD1	CASSRGQGGTEAFF	TGTGCCAGCAGTCGCGGACAGGGGGGGACTGAAGCTTTCTTT
-	TRBV5-1	TRBJ1-4	-	CASTRAGAANEKLFF	TGCGCCAGCACCCGTGCTGGGGCGGCTAATGAAAAACTGTTTTTT
-	TRBV29-1	TRBJ1-1	-	CSVEARNEAFF	TGCAGCGTTGAAGCAAGGAACGAAGCTTTCTTT
-	TRBV10-3	TRBJ1-1	-	CAISESGAFNTEAFF	TGTGCCATCAGTGAGTCGGGGGCGTTTAACACTGAAGCTTTCTTT
-	TRBV28	TRBJ2-3	-	CASSRRVDTQYF	TGTGCCAGCAGCCGTCGGGTCGATACGCAGTATTTT
-	TRBV18	TRBJ2-7	-	CASSPQGSYEQYF	TGTGCCAGCTCACCACAGGGCTCCTACGAGCAGTACTTC
-	TRBV7-2	TRBJ1-2	TRBD1	CASSSGTGGIVGYTF	TGTGCCAGCAGCTCAGGGACAGGGGGCATAGTAGGCTACACCTTC
-	TRBV5-1	TRBJ2-3	-	CASSLGQTPDTQYF	TGCGCCAGCAGCTTGGGGCAGACTCCAGATACGCAGTATTTT
-	TRBV11-2	TRBJ2-2	TRBD2	CASTDSGSNTGELFF	TGTGCCAGCACTGATAGCGGGAGTAACACCGGGGAGCTGTTTTTT
once	TRBV11-2	TRBJ1-3	-	CASSQLSGNTIYF	TGTGCCAGCAGCCAACTCTCTGGAAACACCATATATTTT
-	TRBV5-1	TRBJ1-5	-	CASSFGGRDQPQHF	TGCGCCAGCAGCTTTGGGGGCAGGGACCAGCCCCAGCATTTT
-	TRBV6-5	TRBJ2-7	-	CASSYSTGPSYEQYF	TGTGCCAGCAGTTACTCCACCGGCCCCTCCTACGAGCAGTACTTC
-	TRBV4-1	TRBJ2-5	-	CASSPLLYQETQYF	TGCGCCAGCAGTCCACTTCTTTACCAAGAGACCCAGTACTTC
once	TRBV30	TRBJ2-5	-	CAWSRRPQETQYF	TGTGCCTGGAGTAGGAGGCCTCAAGAGACCCAGTACTTC
few	TRBV11-2	TRBJ2-1	TRBD2	CASSLAGGSYNEQFF	TGTGCCAGCAGCTTAGCGGGAGGATCCTACAATGAGCAGTTCTTC
-	TRBV5-1	TRBJ2-1	TRBD2	CASSLMREGEQFF	TGCGCCAGCAGCTTGATGCGGGAGGGTGAGCAGTTCTTC
-	TRBV6-6	TRBJ2-1	TRBD2	CASSRLAGANEQFF	TGTGCCAGCTCAAGACTAGCGGGAGCCAATGAGCAGTTCTTC
-	TRBV20-1	TRBJ2-5	-	CSARDSETQYF	TGCAGTGCTAGAGATTCTGAGACCCAGTACTTC
-	TRBV5-4	TRBJ1-1	-	CASGPNTLGRGAFF	TGTGCCAGCGGACCCAATACCCTCGGGCGCGGGGCTTTCTTT
-	TRBV4-3	TRBJ2-5	-	CASSQERQGTFGETQYF	TGCGCCAGCAGCCAAGAGAGGCAGGGGACCTTTGGAGAGACCCAGTACTTC
-	TRBV18	TRBJ2-5	-	CASSPSSAEETQYF	TGTGCCAGCTCACCCTCTAGCGCCGAAGAGACCCAGTACTTC
-	TRBV2	TRBJ1-1	TRBD1	CASRGNRGSGTEAFF	TGTGCCAGCAGAGGAAACAGGGGCAGTGGAACTGAAGCTTTCTTT
-	TRBV19	TRBJ2-3	TRBD1	CASSIDPDRGHTQYF	TGTGCCAGTAGTATAGACCCGGACAGGGGACATACGCAGTATTTT
-	TRBV7-2	TRBJ2-1	-	CASSPSRDPYNEQFF	TGTGCCAGCAGCCCGTCCCGGGACCCGTACAATGAGCAGTTCTTC
-	TRBV6-6	TRBJ2-7	TRBD1	CASSFRQGAHYEQYF	TGTGCCAGCAGTTTCCGCCAGGGGGCCCACTACGAGCAGTACTTC
many	TRBV30	TRBJ1-1	-	CAWSIDSGTEAFF	TGTGCCTGGAGTATAGACAGTGGGACTGAAGCTTTCTTT
-	TRBV28	TRBJ2-7	-	CASSFPRLGEQYF	TGTGCCAGCAGTTTTCCCCGATTGGGCGAGCAGTACTTC
-	TRBV7-8	TRBJ2-5	-	CASSSGRGAETQYF	TGTGCCAGCAGCTCGGGACGGGGGGCAGAGACACAGTACTTC
once	TRBV29-1	TRBJ2-7	-	CSAITRSGYEQYF	TGCAGCGCAATAACTAGGTCGGGCTACGAGCAGTACTTC
-	TRBV7-8	TRBJ1-2	TRBD1	CASSPWGAGGYYGYTF	TGTGCCAGCAGCCCATGGGGGGCAGGGGGCTACTATGGCTACACCTTC
-	TRBV28	TRBJ2-4	TRBD1	CASSLWDRAKNIQYF	TGTGCCAGCAGTTTATGGGACAGGGCCAAAAACATTCAGTACTTC